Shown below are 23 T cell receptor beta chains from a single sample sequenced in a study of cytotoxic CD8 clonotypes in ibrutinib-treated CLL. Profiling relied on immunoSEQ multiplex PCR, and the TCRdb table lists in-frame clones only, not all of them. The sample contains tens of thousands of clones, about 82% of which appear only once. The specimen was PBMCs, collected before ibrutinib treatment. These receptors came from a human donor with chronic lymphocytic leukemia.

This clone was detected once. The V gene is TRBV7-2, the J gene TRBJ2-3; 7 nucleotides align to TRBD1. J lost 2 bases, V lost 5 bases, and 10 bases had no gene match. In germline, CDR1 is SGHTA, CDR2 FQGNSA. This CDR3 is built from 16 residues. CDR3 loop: CASSIRQGGTTDTQYF. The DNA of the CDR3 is TGTGCCAGCAGCATAAGACAGGGTGGGACCACAGATACGCAGTATTTT.

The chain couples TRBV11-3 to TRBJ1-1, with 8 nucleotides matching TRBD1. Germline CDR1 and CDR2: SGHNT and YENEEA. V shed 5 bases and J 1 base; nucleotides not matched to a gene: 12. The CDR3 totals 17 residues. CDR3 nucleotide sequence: TGTGCCAGCAGCCCTCAAATCCCCGGGACAGGGAACACTGAAGCTTTCTTT. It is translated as CASSPQIPGTGNTEAFF.

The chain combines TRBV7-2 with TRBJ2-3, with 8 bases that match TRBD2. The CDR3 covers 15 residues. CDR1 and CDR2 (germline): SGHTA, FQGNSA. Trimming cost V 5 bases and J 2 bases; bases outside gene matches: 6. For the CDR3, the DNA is TGTGCCAGCAGCCCCGTAGCGGGACCCACAGATACGCAGTATTTT. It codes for CASSPVAGPTDTQYF.

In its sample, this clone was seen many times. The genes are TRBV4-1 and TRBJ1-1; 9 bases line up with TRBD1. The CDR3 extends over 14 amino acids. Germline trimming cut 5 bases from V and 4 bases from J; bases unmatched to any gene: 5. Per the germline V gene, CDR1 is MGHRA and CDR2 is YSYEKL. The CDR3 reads CASSWGQGTTEAFF. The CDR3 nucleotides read TGCGCCAGCAGCTGGGGACAGGGAACCACTGAAGCTTTCTTT.

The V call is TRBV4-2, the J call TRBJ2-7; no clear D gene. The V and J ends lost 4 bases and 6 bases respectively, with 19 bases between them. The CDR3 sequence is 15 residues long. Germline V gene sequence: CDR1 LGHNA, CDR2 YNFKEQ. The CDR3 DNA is TGTGCCAGCAGCCGGTCACCGACTCCCAACTCCGAGCAGTACTTC. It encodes CASSRSPTPNSEQYF.

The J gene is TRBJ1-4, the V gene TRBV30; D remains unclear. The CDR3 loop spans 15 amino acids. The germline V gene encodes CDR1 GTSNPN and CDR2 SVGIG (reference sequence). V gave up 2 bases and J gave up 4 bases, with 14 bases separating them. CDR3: CAWSSRRTLNEKLFF. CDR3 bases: TGTGCCTGGAGTAGTCGCAGAACACTTAATGAAAAACTGTTTTTT.

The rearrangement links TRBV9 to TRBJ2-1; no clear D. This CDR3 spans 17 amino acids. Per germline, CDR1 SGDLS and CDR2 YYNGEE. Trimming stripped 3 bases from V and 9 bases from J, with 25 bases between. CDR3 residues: CASSDPRAGGRVGEQFF. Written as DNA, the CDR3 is TGTGCCAGCAGCGACCCGCGCGCCGGTGGTCGTGTGGGTGAGCAGTTCTTC.

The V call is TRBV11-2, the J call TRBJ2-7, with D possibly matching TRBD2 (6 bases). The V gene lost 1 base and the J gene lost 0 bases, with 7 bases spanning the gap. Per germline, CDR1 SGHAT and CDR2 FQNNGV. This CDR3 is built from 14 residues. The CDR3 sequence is CASSLGGGSYEQYF. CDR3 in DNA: TGTGCCAGCAGCTTAGGGGGAGGCTCCTACGAGCAGTACTTC.

The CDR3 DNA follows: TGTGCCAGCAGTGATTTTTTGGTCCCCAACTATGGCTACACCTTC. Translated: CASSDFLVPNYGYTF. V gene TRBV6-1 combines with J gene TRBJ1-2; D not certain. V shed 3 bases and J shed 2 bases, with 13 bases lying between them. Germline values: CDR1 MNHNS, CDR2 SASEGT. The CDR3 spans 15 residues.

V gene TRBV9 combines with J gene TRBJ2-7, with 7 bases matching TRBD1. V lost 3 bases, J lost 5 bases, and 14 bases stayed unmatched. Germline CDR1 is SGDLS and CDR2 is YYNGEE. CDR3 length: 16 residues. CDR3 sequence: CASSAGDSPLPHEQYF. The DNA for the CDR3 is TGTGCCAGCAGCGCAGGGGACAGCCCTCTCCCCCACGAGCAGTACTTC.

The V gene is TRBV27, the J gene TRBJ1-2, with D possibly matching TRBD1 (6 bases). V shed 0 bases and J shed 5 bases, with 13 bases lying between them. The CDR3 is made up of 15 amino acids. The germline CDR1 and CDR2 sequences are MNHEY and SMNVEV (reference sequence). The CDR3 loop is CASSLSPWTEYGYTF. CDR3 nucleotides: TGTGCCAGCAGTTTATCACCGTGGACAGAGTATGGCTACACCTTC.

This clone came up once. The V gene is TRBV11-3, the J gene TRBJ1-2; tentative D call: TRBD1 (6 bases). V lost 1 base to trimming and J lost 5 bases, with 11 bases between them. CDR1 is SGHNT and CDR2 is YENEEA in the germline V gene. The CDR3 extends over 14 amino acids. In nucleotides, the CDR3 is TGTGCCAGCAGCTTAGGGACAGAGGGATATGGCTACACCTTC. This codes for CASSLGTEGYGYTF. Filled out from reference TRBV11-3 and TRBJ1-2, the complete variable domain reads EAGVVQSPRYKIIEKKQPVAFWCNPISGHNTLYWYLQNLGQGPELLIRYENEEAVDDSQLPKDRFSAERLKGVDSTLKIQPAELGDSAVYLCASSLGTEGYGYTFGSGTRLTVV.

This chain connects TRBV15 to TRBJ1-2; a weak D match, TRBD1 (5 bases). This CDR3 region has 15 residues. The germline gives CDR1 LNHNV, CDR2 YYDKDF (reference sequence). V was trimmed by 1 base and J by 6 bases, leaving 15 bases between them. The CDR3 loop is CATSRAWGGTDGYTF. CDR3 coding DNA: TGTGCCACCAGCAGAGCCTGGGGGGGGACGGATGGCTACACCTTC. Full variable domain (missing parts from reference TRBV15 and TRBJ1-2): DAMVIQNPRYQVTQFGKPVTLSCSQTLNHNVMYWYQQKSSQAPKLLFHYYDKDFNNEADTPDNFQSRRPNTSFCFLDIRSPGLGDTAMYLCATSRAWGGTDGYTFGSGTRLTVV.

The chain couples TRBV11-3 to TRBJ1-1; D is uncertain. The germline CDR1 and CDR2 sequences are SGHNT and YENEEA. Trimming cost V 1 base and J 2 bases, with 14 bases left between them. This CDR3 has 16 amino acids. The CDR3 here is CASSLGGVGRNTEAFF. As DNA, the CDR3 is TGTGCCAGCAGCTTAGGTGGGGTGGGTCGAAACACTGAAGCTTTCTTT. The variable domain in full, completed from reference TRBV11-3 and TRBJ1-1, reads EAGVVQSPRYKIIEKKQPVAFWCNPISGHNTLYWYLQNLGQGPELLIRYENEEAVDDSQLPKDRFSAERLKGVDSTLKIQPAELGDSAVYLCASSLGGVGRNTEAFFGQGTRLTVV.

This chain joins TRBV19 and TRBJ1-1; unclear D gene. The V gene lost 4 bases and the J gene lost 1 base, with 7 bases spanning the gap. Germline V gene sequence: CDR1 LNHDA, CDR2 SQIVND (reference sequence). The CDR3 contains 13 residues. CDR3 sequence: CASSTPRNTEAFF. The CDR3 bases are TGTGCCAGTAGTACGCCACGGAACACTGAAGCTTTCTTT.

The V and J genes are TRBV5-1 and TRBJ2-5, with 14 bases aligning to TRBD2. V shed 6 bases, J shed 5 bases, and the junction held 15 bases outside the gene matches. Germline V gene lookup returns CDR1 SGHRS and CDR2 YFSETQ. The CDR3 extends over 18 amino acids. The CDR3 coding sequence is TGCGCCAGCACCCTAGTGAGACTAGCGGGAGGGCCAATCGAGACCCAGTACTTC. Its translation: CASTLVRLAGGPIETQYF.

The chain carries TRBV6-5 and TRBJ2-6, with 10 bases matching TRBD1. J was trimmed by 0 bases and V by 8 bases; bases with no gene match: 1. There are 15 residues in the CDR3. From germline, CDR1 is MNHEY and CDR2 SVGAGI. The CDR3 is CASWTGGSGANVLTF. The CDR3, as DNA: TGTGCCAGCTGGACAGGGGGCTCTGGGGCCAACGTCCTGACTTTC.

As DNA, the CDR3 is TGTGCCAGCAGCTTAGACCGCTCTGGGGCCAACGTCCTGACTTTC. This codes for CASSLDRSGANVLTF. The chain links TRBV7-9 to TRBJ2-6; D unclear. CDR1 and CDR2 (germline): SEHNR, FQNEAQ (reference sequence). With 1 base removed from V and 0 bases from J, the gap between germline ends came to 4 bases. This CDR3 region has 15 residues.

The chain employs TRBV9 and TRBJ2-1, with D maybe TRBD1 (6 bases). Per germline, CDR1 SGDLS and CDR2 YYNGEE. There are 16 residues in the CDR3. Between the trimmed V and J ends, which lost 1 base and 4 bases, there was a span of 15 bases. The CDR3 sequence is CASSVTTGQQYNEQFF. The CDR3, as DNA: TGTGCCAGCAGCGTAACTACAGGACAGCAATACAATGAGCAGTTCTTC.

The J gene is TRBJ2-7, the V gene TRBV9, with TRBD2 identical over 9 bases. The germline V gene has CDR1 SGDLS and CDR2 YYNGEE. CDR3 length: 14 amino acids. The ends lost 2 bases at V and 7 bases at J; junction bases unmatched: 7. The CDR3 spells CASSVVAGAGEQYF. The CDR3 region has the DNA TGTGCCAGCAGCGTGGTAGCGGGAGCGGGAGAGCAGTACTTC.

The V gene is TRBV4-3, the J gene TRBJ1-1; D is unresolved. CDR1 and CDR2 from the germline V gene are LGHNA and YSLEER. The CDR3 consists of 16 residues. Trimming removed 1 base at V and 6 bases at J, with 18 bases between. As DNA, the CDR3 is TGCGCCAGCAGCCAAGGTAGTTTGATGGGGAGCGCTGAAGCTTTCTTT. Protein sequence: CASSQGSLMGSAEAFF.

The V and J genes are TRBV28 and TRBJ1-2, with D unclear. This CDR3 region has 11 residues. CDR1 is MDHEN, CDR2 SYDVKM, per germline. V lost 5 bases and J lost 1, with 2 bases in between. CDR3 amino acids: CASSVNYGYTF. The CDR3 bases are TGTGCCAGCAGTGTTAACTATGGCTACACCTTC.

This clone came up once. Written as DNA, the CDR3 is TGTGCCAGCAGTTTAGGGCGGGAGGGCCGAGAGCAGTACTTC. Its translation is CASSLGREGREQYF. The chain combines TRBV27 with TRBJ2-7; 9 bases match TRBD2. V lost 2 bases, J lost 7 bases, and 6 bases stayed unmatched. The CDR3 has 14 residues. CDR1 is MNHEY and CDR2 is SMNVEV in the germline V gene (reference sequence).